The rows below give T cell receptor beta chains drawn from one sample of a study of shared clonotypes between healthy human individuals. Sequencing was performed with immunoSEQ multiplex PCR; in TCRdb, only in-frame clones are kept and a portion is missing. Altogether about 490,000 clones are present, around 78% being singletons, with the ten largest covering under 15%. What was sequenced was PBMCs. These receptors came from a woman in her forties in good health. Some clones in this sample may be carry-over from other donors' samples. The CDR3 runs from the conserved cysteine through the conserved F or W. Fields, in order: V gene, J gene, D gene, clone size, CDR3 protein, CDR3 DNA. The D gene is left open where the match is weak. Not every row has a clone size; where given, it reads once, few, many or a size class.

v_call: TRBV5-1
j_call: TRBJ2-7
d_call: .
clone_size: .
cdr3_aa: CASSLDPTGLHYEQYF
cdr3_nt: TGCGCCAGCAGCTTGGACCCAACAGGGTTACACTACGAGCAGTACTTC

v_call: TRBV29-1
j_call: TRBJ2-1
d_call: TRBD2
clone_size: .
cdr3_aa: CSVRGAVGLAATYNEQFF
cdr3_nt: TGCAGCGTTCGGGGGGCGGTGGGACTAGCGGCAACCTACAATGAGCAGTTCTTC

v_call: TRBV2
j_call: TRBJ2-5
d_call: TRBD2
clone_size: .
cdr3_aa: CASSPGTSGRRKGKETQYF
cdr3_nt: TGTGCCAGCAGCCCCGGCACTAGCGGGAGAAGGAAGGGGAAAGAGACCCAGTACTTC

v_call: TRBV18
j_call: TRBJ2-1
d_call: TRBD2
clone_size: .
cdr3_aa: CASSAGLAGDNEQFF
cdr3_nt: TGTGCCAGCTCAGCCGGACTAGCGGGAGACAATGAGCAGTTCTTC

v_call: TRBV18
j_call: TRBJ2-5
d_call: .
clone_size: .
cdr3_aa: CASSPVTPARGQYF
cdr3_nt: TGTGCCAGCTCACCAGTCACACCGGCGAGGGGCCAGTACTTC

v_call: TRBV27
j_call: TRBJ1-5
d_call: .
clone_size: .
cdr3_aa: CASSLRGGYSNQPQHF
cdr3_nt: TGTGCCAGCAGTTTAAGAGGGGGATATAGCAATCAGCCCCAGCATTTT

v_call: TRBV18
j_call: TRBJ2-7
d_call: TRBD2
clone_size: .
cdr3_aa: CASSPQGLAGSRFYEQYF
cdr3_nt: TGTGCCAGCTCACCACAGGGACTAGCGGGATCACGGTTCTACGAGCAGTACTTC

v_call: TRBV10-1
j_call: TRBJ2-7
d_call: .
clone_size: .
cdr3_aa: CASSEGSYEQYF
cdr3_nt: TGCGCCAGCAGTGAGGGCTCGTACGAGCAGTACTTC

v_call: TRBV5-1
j_call: TRBJ2-2
d_call: .
clone_size: .
cdr3_aa: CASRYKNLGPGDTGELFF
cdr3_nt: TGCGCCAGCAGATACAAAAATCTGGGTCCGGGAGACACCGGGGAGCTGTTTTTT

v_call: TRBV6-1
j_call: TRBJ1-4
d_call: .
clone_size: .
cdr3_aa: CASSENWGTNEELFF
cdr3_nt: TGTGCCAGCAGTGAAAACTGGGGAACTAATGAAGAACTGTTTTTT

v_call: TRBV10-3
j_call: TRBJ2-5
d_call: TRBD1
clone_size: .
cdr3_aa: CAISVGQGETQYF
cdr3_nt: TGTGCCATCAGTGTCGGACAGGGGGAGACCCAGTACTTC

v_call: TRBV15
j_call: TRBJ1-2
d_call: .
clone_size: .
cdr3_aa: CATSRDPGDGYTF
cdr3_nt: TGTGCCACCAGCAGAGATCCCGGGGATGGCTACACCTTC

v_call: TRBV7-7
j_call: TRBJ2-3
d_call: TRBD2
clone_size: once
cdr3_aa: CASSSTSGLGTDTQYF
cdr3_nt: TGTGCCAGCAGCTCGACTAGCGGACTAGGCACAGATACGCAGTATTTT

v_call: TRBV7-2
j_call: TRBJ2-7
d_call: .
clone_size: few
cdr3_aa: CASSPGPTTYEQYF
cdr3_nt: TGTGCCAGCAGCCCCGGGCCGACTACCTACGAGCAGTACTTC

v_call: TRBV2
j_call: TRBJ2-3
d_call: .
clone_size: .
cdr3_aa: CASSELALASTDTQYF
cdr3_nt: TGTGCCAGCAGTGAACTAGCGCTGGCTAGCACAGATACGCAGTATTTT

v_call: TRBV29-1
j_call: TRBJ2-5
d_call: .
clone_size: .
cdr3_aa: CSVEDGGQGGETQYF
cdr3_nt: TGCAGCGTTGAAGATGGAGGGCAGGGCGGGGAGACCCAGTACTTC

v_call: TRBV28
j_call: TRBJ1-2
d_call: TRBD1
clone_size: .
cdr3_aa: CASRPGQVNGYTF
cdr3_nt: TGTGCCAGTAGACCGGGACAGGTCAATGGCTACACCTTC

v_call: TRBV30
j_call: TRBJ2-7
d_call: TRBD2
clone_size: .
cdr3_aa: CAWGQGTSGSKRYEQYF
cdr3_nt: TGTGCCTGGGGGCAAGGGACTAGCGGTAGCAAAAGGTACGAGCAGTACTTC